The clone carrying this T cell receptor beta chain was seen a handful of times. TCRbeta library preparation incorporated unique molecular identifiers. TCRdb passed the PCR reads through MiXCR, listing each CDR3 protein once. Here the sample spans 500,000 to 650,000 distinct CDR3 sequences, 10% to 15% being singletons. This record comes from a study of T-cell reconstitution after alpha-beta-depleted transplantation in children. V was cut by 6 bases and J by 3 bases, with 15 bases left in between. This CDR3 spans 15 amino acids. CDR1 and CDR2 from the germline V gene are MDHEN and SYDVKM. The sample was PBMCs, mostly from graft donor cells, taken 360 days after TCRalphabeta/CD19-depleted stem cell transplant. The chain uses TRBV28 and TRBJ2-1, with D perhaps matching TRBD1 or TRBD2 (5 bases each). This receptor was identified in a male patient under 18 who had a stem cell transplant for acute myeloid leukemia, so the T cells may come from the graft donor. The CDR3 loop reads CASSPTGTVYNEQFF. CDR3 coding DNA: TGTGCCAGCAGCCCAACCGGGACGGTCTACAATGAGCAGTTCTTC.